This T cell receptor (beta chain) was recorded in a study of blood T cell repertoires in COVID-19. CDR3 length: 14 residues. This table comes from immunoSEQ multiplex PCR, and its TCRdb copy is limited to in-frame clones, with some not included. Found here are over 150,000 clones, roughly 87% of them singletons; the top ten hold 5.5% to 8.5%. The TCR sequence derives from a woman between 45 and 65 years old who had recovered from COVID-19. The specimen sequenced was PBMCs or T cells enriched from blood (not recorded which). The J gene is TRBJ2-5, the V gene TRBV21-1; the table's D call of TRBD2 was not tested on the DNA. TRBV21-1 is a pseudogene locus. For the CDR3, the DNA is TGTGCCAGCAGTCGGACTGGCTTCCAAGAGACCCAGTACTTC. Translating gives CASSRTGFQETQYF.